This TCR beta chain was retrieved from a study of blood T cell repertoires in COVID-19. Germline CDR1 reads MNHEY; CDR2 reads SVGAGI. V shed 5 bases, J shed 8 bases, and the junction held 9 bases outside the gene matches. This CDR3 has 14 residues. Under the authors' procedure: Amplification from reference gene primers served as the basis for estimated nucleated cell counts. TCRdb's copy holds only in-frame clones and misses some; the assay was immunoSEQ multiplex PCR. The V and J calls and clone size come from that table; D and trimming were worked out from the DNA. The sample has 150,000 or so clones; approximately 87% are singletons.

Sequenced input: peripheral blood. The chain carries TRBV6-5 and TRBJ2-1; 7 nucleotides agree with TRBD2. This receptor was identified in a human donor in a cohort sampled during active COVID-19. The CDR3 protein is CASSPGTISDEQFF. The CDR3 nucleotides are TGTGCCAGCAGTCCCGGGACTATCAGCGATGAGCAGTTCTTC.